This T cell receptor (beta chain) was obtained from a study of regulatory T cells in long-lasting Graves disease. There are 15 residues in the CDR3. Germline trimming cut 2 bases from V and 0 bases from J; bases unmatched to any gene: 3. The germline gives CDR1 KGHSH, CDR2 LQKENI. CDR3-region Arm-PCR and iRepertoire HTBI primers produced the TCR beta libraries. MiXCR, applied by TCRdb to the multiplex PCR reads, yields one record per CDR3 protein. The sample includes fewer than 450,000 distinct CDR3 sequences, roughly 15% seen only once; the top ten take roughly 8%. This clonotype has a count of ten or more. Sample time point: newly diagnosed GD, antithyroid drugs for less than 3 months. Construction of the TCR library relied on RNA isolated from PBMCs. This same sample was also part of a study on T cells in Graves' hyperthyroidism and ophthalmopathy. That publication notes: The HTBI set primed first-round TCR CDR3 RT-PCR.

V is TRBV18 and J is TRBJ2-7, with 8 positions matching TRBD2. The material was peripheral blood mononuclear cells (PBMCs), obtained at new diagnosis, from a patient treated with antithyroid drugs. The TCR originated in a woman in her forties with Graves disease. CDR3: CASSPLSGSSYEQYF. In nucleotides, the CDR3 is TGTGCCAGCTCACCATTAAGCGGGAGCTCCTACGAGCAGTACTTC.